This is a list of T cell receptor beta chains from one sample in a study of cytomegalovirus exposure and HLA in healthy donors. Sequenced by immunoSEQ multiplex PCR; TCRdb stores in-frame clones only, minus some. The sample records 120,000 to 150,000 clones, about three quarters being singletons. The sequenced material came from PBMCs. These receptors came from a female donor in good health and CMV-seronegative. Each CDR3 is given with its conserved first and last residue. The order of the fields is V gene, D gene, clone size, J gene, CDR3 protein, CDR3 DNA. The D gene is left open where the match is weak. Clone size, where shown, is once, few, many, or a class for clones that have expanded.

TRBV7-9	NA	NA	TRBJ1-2	CASSLGTTGYGYTF	TGTGCCAGCAGCTTGGGGACAACGGGCTATGGCTACACCTTC
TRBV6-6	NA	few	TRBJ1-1	CAAGFTEAFF	TGTGCCGCAGGGTTTACTGAAGCTTTCTTT
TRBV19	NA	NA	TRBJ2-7	CASSTGGTSSYEQYF	TGTGCCAGTAGTACCGGAGGGACTTCCTCCTACGAGCAGTACTTC
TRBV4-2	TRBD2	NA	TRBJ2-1	CASSQVSSAGGPGEQFF	TGTGCCAGCAGCCAAGTTTCCAGCGCGGGAGGGCCGGGTGAGCAGTTCTTC
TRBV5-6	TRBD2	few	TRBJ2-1	CASRGKAGGYNEQFF	TGTGCCAGCAGGGGGAAAGCGGGAGGCTACAATGAGCAGTTCTTC
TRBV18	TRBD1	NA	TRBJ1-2	CASSPRQGADGYTF	TGTGCCAGCTCACCACGTCAGGGGGCGGACGGCTACACCTTC
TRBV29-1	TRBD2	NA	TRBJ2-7	CSVEDPSGSFYEQYF	TGCAGCGTTGAAGATCCTAGCGGGAGCTTCTACGAGCAGTACTTC
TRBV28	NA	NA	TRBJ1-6	CASSPQGPLNSPLHF	TGTGCCAGCAGTCCCCAGGGGCCGCTGAATTCACCCCTCCACTTT
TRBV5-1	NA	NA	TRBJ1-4	CASSLREEHEKLFF	TGCGCCAGCAGCTTGCGGGAGGAACATGAAAAACTGTTTTTT
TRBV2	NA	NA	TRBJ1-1	CASMTPMDSVMNTEAFF	TGTGCCAGCATGACCCCTATGGACAGCGTCATGAACACTGAAGCTTTCTTT
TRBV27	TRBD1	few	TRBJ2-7	CASSLTGQGAYEQYF	TGTGCCAGCAGTTTAACAGGACAGGGGGCCTACGAGCAGTACTTC
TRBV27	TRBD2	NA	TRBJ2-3	CASSQAGGVVADTQYF	TGTGCCAGCAGTCAAGCGGGAGGAGTAGTTGCAGATACGCAGTATTTT
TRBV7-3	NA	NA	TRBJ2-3	CASSFGLEDTQYF	TGTGCCAGCAGCTTCGGACTGGAAGATACGCAGTATTTT
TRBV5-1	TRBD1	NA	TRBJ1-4	CASSLGQGANEKLFF	TGCGCCAGCAGCCTCGGACAGGGAGCTAATGAAAAACTGTTTTTT
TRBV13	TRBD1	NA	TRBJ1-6	CASRTGGSPLHF	TGTGCCAGCAGGACAGGGGGATCACCCCTCCACTTT
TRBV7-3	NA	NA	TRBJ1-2	CASSPGWRGDGYTF	TGTGCCAGCAGTCCAGGGTGGCGGGGGGATGGCTACACCTTC
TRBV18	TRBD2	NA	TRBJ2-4	CASSPPSGRDIQYF	TGTGCCAGCTCACCACCGTCCGGGAGGGACATTCAGTACTTC
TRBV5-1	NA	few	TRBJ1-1	CASYRDLNTEAFF	TGCGCCAGCTACAGGGACCTGAACACTGAAGCTTTCTTT
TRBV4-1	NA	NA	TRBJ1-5	CASSSQEGDNQPQHF	TGCGCCAGCAGCTCTCAGGAAGGGGACAATCAGCCCCAGCATTTT
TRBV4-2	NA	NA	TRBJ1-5	CASSQGGSGNYQPQHF	TGTGCCAGCAGCCAAGGAGGTTCCGGAAATTATCAGCCCCAGCATTTT
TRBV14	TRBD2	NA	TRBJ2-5	CASSRMFSGSGETQYF	TGTGCCAGCAGCCGAATGTTTAGCGGGAGTGGAGAGACCCAGTACTTC
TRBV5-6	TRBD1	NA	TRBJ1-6	CASSQGTAILTLHF	TGTGCCAGCAGCCAAGGGACAGCTATTCTCACCCTCCACTTT
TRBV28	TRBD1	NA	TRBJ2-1	CASSRSGTVLNEQFF	TGTGCCAGCAGTCGATCCGGGACAGTCCTCAATGAGCAGTTCTTC